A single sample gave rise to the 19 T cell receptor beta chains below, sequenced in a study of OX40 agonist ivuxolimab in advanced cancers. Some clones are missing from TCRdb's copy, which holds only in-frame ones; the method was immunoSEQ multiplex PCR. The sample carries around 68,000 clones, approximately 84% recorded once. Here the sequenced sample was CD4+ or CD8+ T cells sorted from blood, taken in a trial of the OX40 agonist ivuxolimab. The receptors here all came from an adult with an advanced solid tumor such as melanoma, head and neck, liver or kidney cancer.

The CDR3 bases are TGTGCCAGCAGCTTAGGACTTCAGCGGGGGGATACGCAGTATTTT. Its protein product is CASSLGLQRGDTQYF. V and J are TRBV11-3 and TRBJ2-3; the match to TRBD2 covers 8 bases. V was clipped by 1 base and J by 6 bases; unmatched bases: 6. The CDR3 contains 15 residues. Germline assignment: CDR1 SGHNT and CDR2 YENEEA.

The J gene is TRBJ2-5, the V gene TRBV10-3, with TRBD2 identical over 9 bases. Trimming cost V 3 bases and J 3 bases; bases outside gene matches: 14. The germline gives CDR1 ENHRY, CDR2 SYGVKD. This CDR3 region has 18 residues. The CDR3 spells CAISDTGTSQGGKETQYF. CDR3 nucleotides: TGTGCCATCAGTGACACCGGGACTAGCCAGGGGGGGAAAGAGACCCAGTACTTC.

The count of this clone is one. The CDR3 loop is CASSLRQVTDTQYF. Here the CDR3 DNA reads TGTGCCAGCAGCTTAAGGCAGGTCACAGATACGCAGTATTTT. V gene TRBV7-6 combines with J gene TRBJ2-3; unclear D gene. Per germline, CDR1 SGHVS and CDR2 FNYEAQ. The V end lost 2 bases, the J end lost 2 bases, and 8 bases lay between the germline ends. The CDR3 has 14 residues.

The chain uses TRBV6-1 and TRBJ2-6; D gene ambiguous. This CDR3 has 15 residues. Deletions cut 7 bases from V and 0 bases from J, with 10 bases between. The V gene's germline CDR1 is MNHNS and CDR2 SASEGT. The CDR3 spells CASTPTVSGANVLTF. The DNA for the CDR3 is TGTGCCAGCACTCCCACAGTCTCTGGGGCCAACGTCCTGACTTTC.

CDR3 bases: TGCGCCAGCAGCTTTGGAAGTAACTATGGCTACACCTTC. It specifies CASSFGSNYGYTF. V is TRBV5-1 and J is TRBJ1-2, with D unresolved. Germline V gene sequence: CDR1 SGHRS, CDR2 YFSETQ. The CDR3 covers 13 residues. Trimming cost V 2 bases and J 1 base, with 6 bases left between them. Complete variable domain (other parts from reference TRBV5-1 and TRBJ1-2): KAGVTQTPRYLIKTRGQQVTLSCSPISGHRSVSWYQQTPGQGLQFLFEYFSETQRNKGNFPGRFSGRQFSNSRSEMNVSTLELGDSALYLCASSFGSNYGYTFGSGTRLTVV.

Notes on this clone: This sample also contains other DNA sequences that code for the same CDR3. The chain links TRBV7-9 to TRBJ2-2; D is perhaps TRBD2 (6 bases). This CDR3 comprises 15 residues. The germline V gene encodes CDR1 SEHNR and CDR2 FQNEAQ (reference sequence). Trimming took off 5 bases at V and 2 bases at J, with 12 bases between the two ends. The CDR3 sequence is CASSATGTNTGELFF. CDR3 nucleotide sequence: TGTGCCAGCAGCGCCACCGGGACTAACACCGGGGAGCTGTTTTTT. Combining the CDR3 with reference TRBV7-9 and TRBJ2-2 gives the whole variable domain DTGVSQNPRHKITKRGQNVTFRCDPISEHNRLYWYRQTLGQGPEFLTYFQNEAQLEKSRLLSDRFSAERPKGSFSTLEIQRTEQGDSAMYLCASSATGTNTGELFFGEGSRLTVL.

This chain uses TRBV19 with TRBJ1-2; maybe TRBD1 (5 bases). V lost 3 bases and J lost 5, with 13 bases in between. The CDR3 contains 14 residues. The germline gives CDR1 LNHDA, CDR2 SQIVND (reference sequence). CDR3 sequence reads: CASSIGSGRYGYTF. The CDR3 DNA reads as TGTGCCAGTAGTATCGGCTCGGGACGTTATGGCTACACCTTC. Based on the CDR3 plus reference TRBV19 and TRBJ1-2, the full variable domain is DGGITQSPKYLFRKEGQNVTLSCEQNLNHDAMYWYRQDPGQGLRLIYYSQIVNDFQKGDIAEGYSVSREKKESFPLTVTSAQKNPTAFYLCASSIGSGRYGYTFGSGTRLTVV.

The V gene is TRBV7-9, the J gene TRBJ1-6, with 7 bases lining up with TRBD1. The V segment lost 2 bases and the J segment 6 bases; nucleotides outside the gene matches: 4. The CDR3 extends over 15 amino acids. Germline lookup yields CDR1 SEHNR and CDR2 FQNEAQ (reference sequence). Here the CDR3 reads CASSLRGQSNSPLHF. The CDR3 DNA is TGTGCCAGCAGCTTAAGGGGGCAAAGTAATTCACCCCTCCACTTT.

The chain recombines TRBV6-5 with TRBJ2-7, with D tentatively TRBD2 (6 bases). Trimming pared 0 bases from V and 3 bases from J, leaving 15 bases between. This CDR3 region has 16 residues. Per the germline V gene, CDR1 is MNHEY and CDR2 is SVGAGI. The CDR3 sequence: CASSYSGRGGVYEQYF. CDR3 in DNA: TGTGCCAGCAGTTACTCAGGACGTGGAGGGGTCTACGAGCAGTACTTC.

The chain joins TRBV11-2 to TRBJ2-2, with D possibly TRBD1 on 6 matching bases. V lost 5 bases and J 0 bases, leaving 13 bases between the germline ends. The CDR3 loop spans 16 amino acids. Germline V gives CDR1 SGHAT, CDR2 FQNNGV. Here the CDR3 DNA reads TGTGCCAGCAGCCCCTACGGACAGACGAACACCGGGGAGCTGTTTTTT. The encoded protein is CASSPYGQTNTGELFF.

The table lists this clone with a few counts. This CDR3 reads CASIPVGTGELFF. The CDR3 coding sequence is TGTGCCAGCATTCCAGTGGGGACCGGGGAGCTGTTTTTT. V usage is TRBV6-6 and J usage is TRBJ2-2; D unclear. Germline loops: CDR1 MNHNY, CDR2 SVGAGI (reference sequence). The CDR3 contains 13 residues. Trimming cost V 7 bases and J 5 bases, with 11 bases left between them.

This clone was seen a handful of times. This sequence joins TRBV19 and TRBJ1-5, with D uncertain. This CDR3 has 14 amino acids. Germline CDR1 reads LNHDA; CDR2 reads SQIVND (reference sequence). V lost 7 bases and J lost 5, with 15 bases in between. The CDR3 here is CASIVKGGDQPQHF. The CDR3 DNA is TGTGCCAGTATAGTGAAGGGAGGAGATCAGCCCCAGCATTTT.

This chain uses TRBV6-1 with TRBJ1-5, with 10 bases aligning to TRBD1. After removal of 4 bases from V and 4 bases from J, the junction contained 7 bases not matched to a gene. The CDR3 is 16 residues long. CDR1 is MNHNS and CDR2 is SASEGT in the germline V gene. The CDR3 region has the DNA TGTGCCAGCAGTGCCCGGGACAGGGGATATAATCAGCCCCAGCATTTT. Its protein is CASSARDRGYNQPQHF.

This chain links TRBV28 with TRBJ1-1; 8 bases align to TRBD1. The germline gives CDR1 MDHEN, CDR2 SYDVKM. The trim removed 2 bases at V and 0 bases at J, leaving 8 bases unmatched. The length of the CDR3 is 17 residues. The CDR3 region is CASSLVSDRAVNTEAFF. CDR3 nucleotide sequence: TGTGCCAGCAGTTTAGTTTCGGACAGGGCGGTGAACACTGAAGCTTTCTTT.

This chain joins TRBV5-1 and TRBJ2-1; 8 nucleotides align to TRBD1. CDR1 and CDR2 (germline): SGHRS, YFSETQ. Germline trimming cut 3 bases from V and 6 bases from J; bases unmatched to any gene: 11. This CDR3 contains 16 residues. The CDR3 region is CASSYGTGQRVNEQFF. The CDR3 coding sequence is TGCGCCAGCAGCTACGGGACAGGACAAAGGGTCAATGAGCAGTTCTTC. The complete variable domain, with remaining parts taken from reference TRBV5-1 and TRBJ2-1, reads KAGVTQTPRYLIKTRGQQVTLSCSPISGHRSVSWYQQTPGQGLQFLFEYFSETQRNKGNFPGRFSGRQFSNSRSEMNVSTLELGDSALYLCASSYGTGQRVNEQFFGPGTRLTVL.

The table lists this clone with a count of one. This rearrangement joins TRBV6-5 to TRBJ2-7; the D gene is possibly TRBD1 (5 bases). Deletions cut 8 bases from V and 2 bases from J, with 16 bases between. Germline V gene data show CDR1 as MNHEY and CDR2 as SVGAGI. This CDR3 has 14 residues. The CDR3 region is CASRSLTGPYEQYF. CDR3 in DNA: TGTGCCAGCCGTTCACTCACAGGCCCCTACGAGCAGTACTTC.

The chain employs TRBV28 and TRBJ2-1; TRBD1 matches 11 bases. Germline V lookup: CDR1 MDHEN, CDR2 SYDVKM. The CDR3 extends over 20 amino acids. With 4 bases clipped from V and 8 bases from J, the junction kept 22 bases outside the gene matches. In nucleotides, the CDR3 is TGTGCCAGCAGTTACCCGGGACAGGGGGACCTAGACCCTTTATTGGATGAGCAGTTCTTC. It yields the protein CASSYPGQGDLDPLLDEQFF.

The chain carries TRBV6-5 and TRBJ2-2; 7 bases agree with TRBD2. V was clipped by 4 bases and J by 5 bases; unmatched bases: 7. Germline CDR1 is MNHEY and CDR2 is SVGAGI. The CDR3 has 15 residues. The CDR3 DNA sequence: TGTGCCAGCAGTTGGGCTAGCGGTACTACCGGGGAGCTGTTTTTT. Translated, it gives CASSWASGTTGELFF.

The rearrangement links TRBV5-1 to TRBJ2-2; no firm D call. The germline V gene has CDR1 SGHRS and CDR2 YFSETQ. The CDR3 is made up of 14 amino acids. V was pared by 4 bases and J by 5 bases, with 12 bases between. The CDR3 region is CASSAQQRTGELFF. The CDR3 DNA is TGCGCCAGCAGCGCCCAACAGAGAACCGGGGAGCTGTTTTTT.